The next 26 T cell receptor beta chains were all read from a single sample in a study of T cell repertoires in cytomegalovirus infection. Their antigen targets remain unknown. TCRdb ran MiXCR on the reads and lists one entry per CDR3 protein. The sample carries about 69,000 distinct CDR3 sequences, around 30% recorded once. The specimen comprised CD8+ T cells from cultured PBMCs, sampled from culture after CMV antigen stimulation. All receptors come from a human donor in good health (CMV status not recorded). Some clones in this sample may be carry-over from other donors' samples.

This clonotype was recorded a few times. This chain uses TRBV19 with TRBJ2-1; 9 nucleotides align to TRBD2. With V trimmed by 5 bases and J by 7 bases, 6 bases remained unmatched. The CDR3 sequence is 14 residues long. Germline-derived CDR1 and CDR2 are LNHDA and SQIVND (reference sequence). As DNA, the CDR3 is TGTGCCAGTAGTTATAGCGGGAGAGGAAATGAGCAGTTCTTC. It specifies CASSYSGRGNEQFF.

At least ten counts were recorded for this clonotype. The V and J genes are TRBV7-6 and TRBJ2-5, with D possibly being TRBD1 (5 bases). The CDR3 runs 15 residues. The V end lost 1 base, the J end lost 2 bases, and 11 bases lay between the germline ends. Germline loops: CDR1 SGHVS, CDR2 FNYEAQ. The CDR3 DNA reads TGTGCCAGCAGCTTAGATCTGACAGTACAAGAGACCCAGTACTTC. Encoded protein: CASSLDLTVQETQYF.

The chain uses TRBV12-3 or TRBV12-4 and TRBJ2-3; 8 bases align to TRBD2. This CDR3 contains 14 residues. V was pared by 6 bases and J by 1 base, with 3 bases of the junction left unmatched. In DNA, the CDR3 is TGTGCCAGCAGCTTTAGCGGGGGCACAGATACGCAGTATTTT. It is translated as CASSFSGGTDTQYF.

At least ten counts were recorded for this clonotype. The rearrangement joins TRBV7-2 to TRBJ2-5, with TRBD2 as a possible D gene (5 bases). The CDR3 sequence is 14 residues long. V shed 5 bases and J shed 5 bases, with 15 bases lying between them. Looked up from germline, CDR1 is SGHTA and CDR2 is FQGNSA. CDR3 amino acids: CASSDPGKEETQYF. The CDR3 nucleotides read TGTGCCAGCAGCGATCCGGGAAAAGAGGAGACCCAGTACTTC.

The CDR3 region has the DNA TGCGCCAGCAGCCAAGAAGAGGGGTCGAACACCGGGGAGCTGTTTTTT. Its translation: CASSQEEGSNTGELFF. The chain recombines TRBV4-3 with TRBJ2-2; D may match TRBD1 or TRBD2 (5 bases each). From germline, CDR1 is LGHNA and CDR2 YSLEER. CDR3 length equals 16 residues. V was clipped by 0 bases and J by 0 bases, with 8 bases between them.

The chain links TRBV24-1 to TRBJ2-1, with TRBD2 identical over 9 bases. Germline CDR1 is KGHDR and CDR2 is SFDVKD. The CDR3 contains 17 residues. V trimming: 4 bases; J trimming: 5 bases; junction bases outside the gene matches: 11. CDR3 in DNA: TGTGCCACCAGTGACGGGGGACTAGCAGGGTCTGACAATGAGCAGTTCTTC. This translates into CATSDGGLAGSDNEQFF.

There are a few counts of this clonotype. The V and J genes are TRBV7-3 and TRBJ2-3, with D possibly called TRBD1 or TRBD2 (6 bases each). V lost 5 bases to trimming and J lost 6 bases, with 21 bases between them. CDR1 is SGHTA and CDR2 is FQGTGA in the germline V gene. The CDR3 sequence is 16 residues long. CDR3 sequence reads: CASSPGAGRRLDTQYF. CDR3 coding DNA: TGTGCCAGCAGCCCGGGGGCTGGACGGAGATTGGATACGCAGTATTTT.

There are many counts of this clonotype. The genes are TRBV28 and TRBJ2-5, with a tentative D call TRBD2 (6 bases). The CDR3 is made up of 16 amino acids. V was clipped by 8 bases and J by 0 bases, with 19 bases between them. CDR1 is MDHEN and CDR2 is SYDVKM in the germline V gene. Here the CDR3 reads CASRRSSELYQETQYF. The CDR3 nucleotides read TGTGCCAGCCGGAGGTCTAGCGAGCTCTACCAAGAGACCCAGTACTTC.

This clonotype was counted a few times. The V and J genes are TRBV19 and TRBJ1-2; TRBD1 is a possible D gene (5 bases). With 1 base removed from V and 6 bases from J, the gap between germline ends came to 15 bases. Per germline, CDR1 LNHDA and CDR2 SQIVND (reference sequence). The CDR3 length is 15 residues. The CDR3 DNA sequence: TGTGCCAGTAGTATAGGTACAGGTACGGTCGATGGCTACACCTTC. Amino acid sequence: CASSIGTGTVDGYTF.

This clonotype was detected ten times or more. This chain uses TRBV7-2 with TRBJ2-3; 9 positions match TRBD1. With 5 bases clipped from V and 4 bases from J, the junction kept 16 bases outside the gene matches. The germline V gene has CDR1 SGHTA and CDR2 FQGNSA. The CDR3 length is 18 residues. CDR3 in DNA: TGTGCCAGCAGCCGACCCAATTGGACAGGGGTTGGGGCAGATACGCAGTATTTT. Translated: CASSRPNWTGVGADTQYF.

This clonotype was seen a handful of times. V and J are TRBV12-3 or TRBV12-4 and TRBJ2-2, with D perhaps matching TRBD2 (6 bases). Trimming pared 10 bases from V and 6 bases from J, leaving 24 bases between. CDR3 length equals 16 residues. The CDR3 coding sequence is TGTGCCACCTATCCAGTGGCTAGCGTTTCCCCCGGGGAGCTGTTTTTT. As protein: CATYPVASVSPGELFF.

The V gene is TRBV12-3 or TRBV12-4, the J gene TRBJ2-3, with D hard to call. V lost 4 bases and J lost 4, with 12 bases in between. The CDR3 is made up of 14 amino acids. CDR3 residues: CASSWLGTSDTQYF. The CDR3 region has the DNA TGTGCCAGCAGTTGGCTAGGTACATCAGATACGCAGTATTTT.

The chain carries TRBV4-3 and TRBJ2-7; D call uncertain. This CDR3 region has 18 residues. Trimming shortened V by 4 bases and J by 3 bases, and 25 bases separated the two germline ends. CDR1 is LGHNA and CDR2 is YSLEER in the germline V gene. This CDR3 is CASSPVTRNSERHYEQYF. DNA for the CDR3: TGCGCCAGCAGCCCCGTGACGCGAAATTCAGAACGGCACTACGAGCAGTACTTC.

The sample holds a few counts of this clonotype. V usage is TRBV27 and J usage is TRBJ2-5; 8 nucleotides match TRBD2. V was pared by 2 bases and J by 3 bases, with 5 bases of the junction left unmatched. Germline CDR1 and CDR2: MNHEY and SMNVEV (reference sequence). The CDR3 covers 15 residues. CDR3 DNA sequence: TGTGCCAGCAGTTTAACTAGCGGAGACGAAGAGACCCAGTACTTC. Amino acids: CASSLTSGDEETQYF.

This clonotype has only a few counts. The rearrangement uses TRBV19 and TRBJ2-6; D may be TRBD1 (6 bases). Germline loops: CDR1 LNHDA, CDR2 SQIVND (reference sequence). The V end was cut by 5 bases, the J end by 4 bases, with 21 bases between. The CDR3 runs 18 residues. The CDR3, as DNA: TGTGCCAGTAGTCCGTACCTCAACAGGGCCTCCGGGGCCAACGTCCTGACTTTC. Translation: CASSPYLNRASGANVLTF.

This clonotype was seen more than once but under ten times. The genes are TRBV10-2 and TRBJ1-2; 7 bases agree with TRBD1. Germline V CDR1 and CDR2: WSHSY, SAAADI. The CDR3 runs to 16 residues. V dropped 6 bases and J dropped 4; count of bases not matched to a gene: 14. In DNA, the CDR3 is TGCGCCAGCAGCCGACATACCGACAGGGTCGGCTATGGCTACACCTTC. Protein product: CASSRHTDRVGYGYTF.

The chain has TRBV10-2 and TRBJ2-5; TRBD1 agrees at 10 bases. The J segment lost 5 bases and the V segment lost 6 bases, leaving 6 bases of the junction unmatched. The CDR3 contains 14 residues. Germline CDR1 WSHSY, CDR2 SAAADI. The CDR3 DNA follows: TGCGCCAGCAGCCCGACAGGGGGCGGGGAGACCCAGTACTTC. Residues: CASSPTGGGETQYF.

There are many counts of this clonotype. V is TRBV7-6 and J is TRBJ2-5; no clear D gene. V lost 5 bases to trimming and J lost 0 bases, with 13 bases between them. This CDR3 contains 15 residues. Germline CDR1 and CDR2: SGHVS and FNYEAQ. The DNA of the CDR3 is TGTGCCAGCAGCCGCCAGGACGACGACCAAGAGACCCAGTACTTC. This sequence encodes CASSRQDDDQETQYF. The full variable domain, completed using reference TRBV7-6 and TRBJ2-5, is GAGVSQSPRYKVTKRGQDVALRCDPISGHVSLYWYRQALGQGPEFLTYFNYEAQQDKSGLPNDRFSAERPEGSISTLTIQRTEQRDSAMYRCASSRQDDDQETQYFGPGTRLLVL.

This clonotype has a count of ten or more. The J gene is TRBJ2-5, the V gene TRBV7-9, with D unclear. V was clipped by 4 bases and J by 3 bases, with 9 bases between them. CDR1 SEHNR and CDR2 FQNEAQ come from the germline V gene (reference sequence). The CDR3 has 13 residues. The CDR3 DNA sequence: TGTGCCAGCAGCTCCCCTCAGGAAGAGACCCAGTACTTC. Translation: CASSSPQEETQYF.

The rearrangement joins TRBV7-9 to TRBJ2-7; D gene ambiguous. The CDR3 spans 15 residues. Germline CDR1 is SEHNR and CDR2 is FQNEAQ (reference sequence). With 1 base removed from V and 1 base from J, the gap between germline ends came to 11 bases. This CDR3 is CASSLESMGSYEQYF. The CDR3 coding sequence is TGTGCCAGCAGCTTAGAGAGCATGGGGTCCTACGAGCAGTACTTC.

In this sample, this clonotype turned up many times. This chain uses TRBV27 with TRBJ2-1; 12 bases match TRBD2. Germline CDR1 reads MNHEY; CDR2 reads SMNVEV (reference sequence). The CDR3 totals 14 residues. V trimming: 6 bases; J trimming: 6 bases; junction bases outside the gene matches: 3. The chain's CDR3 is CASRTSGSSNEQFF. The CDR3 DNA follows: TGTGCCAGCAGGACTAGCGGGAGCAGCAATGAGCAGTTCTTC.

At least ten counts were recorded for this clonotype. The chain recombines TRBV7-2 with TRBJ2-7; D is ambiguous. The CDR3 spans 14 residues. CDR1 SGHTA and CDR2 FQGNSA come from the germline V gene. Trimming shortened V by 5 bases and J by 5 bases, and 16 bases separated the two germline ends. DNA of the CDR3: TGTGCCAGCAGCCTAGACGGAATCCTCGACGAGCAGTACTTC. This sequence encodes CASSLDGILDEQYF.

The chain has TRBV20-1 and TRBJ1-6; D remains unclear. V was pared by 0 bases and J by 7 bases, with 10 bases between. This CDR3 is 14 amino acids long. Germline CDR1 is DFQATT and CDR2 is SNEGSKA (reference sequence). The CDR3 loop reads CSAREAYENSPLHF. CDR3 DNA sequence: TGCAGTGCTAGAGAGGCCTACGAAAATTCACCCCTCCACTTT.

The chain carries TRBV6-2 or TRBV6-3 and TRBJ2-1, with D tentatively TRBD1 or TRBD2 (5 bases each). This CDR3 comprises 17 residues. Trimming cost V 5 bases and J 8 bases, with 25 bases left between them. Germline V lookup: CDR1 MNHEY, CDR2 SVGEGT. The CDR3 DNA follows: TGTGCCAGCAGTAGCTCGCGACCCGGGGCGAGCAGCGATGAGCAGTTCTTC. It yields the protein CASSSSRPGASSDEQFF.

The sample holds many counts of this clonotype. This sequence joins TRBV11-3 and TRBJ2-7; D is perhaps TRBD1 or TRBD2 (6 bases each). The germline V and J ends were trimmed by 3 bases and 2 bases, with 14 bases remaining between them. Germline CDR1 and CDR2: SGHNT and YENEEA. This CDR3 has 15 amino acids. Here the CDR3 DNA reads TGTGCCAGCAGCTTCTCGGGGGCAGGGACCTACGAGCAGTACTTC. Amino acid sequence: CASSFSGAGTYEQYF.

This clonotype was detected only a few times. The rearrangement links TRBV19 to TRBJ1-1; 7 bases are shared with TRBD1. This CDR3 has 15 amino acids. The germline gives CDR1 LNHDA, CDR2 SQIVND (reference sequence). The J segment lost 0 bases and the V segment lost 4 bases, leaving 5 bases of the junction unmatched. CDR3 in amino acids: CASSTGQRMNTEAFF. The CDR3, as DNA: TGTGCCAGTAGTACGGGACAGCGAATGAACACTGAAGCTTTCTTT.